A single sample gave rise to the 11 T cell receptor beta chains below, sequenced in a study of blood T cell repertoires in COVID-19. Libraries were prepared by immunoSEQ multiplex PCR; TCRdb keeps only in-frame clonotypes and omits some of them. The table has some 250,000 clones, around 90% seen once; the top ten hold less than 8.5%. Sequenced input: peripheral blood. The source of these receptors is a woman in her 70s with active or convalescent COVID-19.

The chain is built from TRBV4-1 and TRBJ1-2, with no clear D. CDR3 size: 17 residues. CDR1 and CDR2 (germline): MGHRA, YSYEKL. Trimming removed 0 bases at V and 4 bases at J, with 18 bases between. The CDR3 sequence is CASSQDSRGPIPYGYTF. CDR3 bases: TGCGCCAGCAGCCAAGATAGCCGGGGTCCAATCCCCTATGGCTACACCTTC.

V usage is TRBV3-1 (or the pseudogene TRBV3-2) and J usage is TRBJ1-2; TRBD1 matches at 8 bases. The CDR3 runs to 14 residues. J was trimmed by 4 bases and V by 2 bases; bases with no gene match: 3. Germline V gene lookup returns CDR1 LGHDT and CDR2 YNNKEL (reference sequence). CDR3 sequence reads: CASSQLGQGYGYTF. Written as DNA, the CDR3 is TGTGCCAGCAGCCAACTCGGACAGGGCTATGGCTACACCTTC.

This chain links TRBV6-4 with TRBJ1-6, with 7 bases identical to TRBD1. The CDR3 spans 14 residues. Germline V gene lookup returns CDR1 MRHNA and CDR2 SNTAGT. Losses at the gene ends were 2 bases for V and 13 bases for J; bases not matched to a gene: 8. The CDR3 sequence: CASSDARGVGPLHF. The CDR3 region has the DNA TGTGCCAGCAGTGACGCCAGGGGGGTTGGGCCCCTCCACTTT.

The chain uses TRBV3-1 (or the pseudogene TRBV3-2) and TRBJ1-2, with D possibly TRBD1 on 6 matching bases. Trimming removed 1 base at V and 6 bases at J, with 18 bases between. From germline, CDR1 is LGHDT and CDR2 YNNKEL (reference sequence). The CDR3 runs 16 residues. The CDR3 DNA is TGTGCCAGCAGCCAAGGGCCTCGGGGGGCTCAGGATGGCTACACCTTC. Amino acids: CASSQGPRGAQDGYTF.

J is TRBJ2-3 and V is TRBV24-1, with D possibly TRBD1 on 6 matching bases. Trimming removed 8 bases at V and 6 bases at J, with 17 bases between. From germline, CDR1 is KGHDR and CDR2 SFDVKD. The CDR3 spans 14 residues. The CDR3 DNA sequence: TGTGCCACCAATTCTGGACAGCGAGTCGATACGCAGTATTTT. Its protein product is CATNSGQRVDTQYF.

V gene TRBV11-2 combines with J gene TRBJ2-3; D ambiguous. From germline, CDR1 is SGHAT and CDR2 FQNNGV. The ends were cut back, 1 base at V and 7 bases at J, with 6 bases in the middle. This CDR3 is 12 amino acids long. The CDR3 loop reads CASSLASYTQYF. CDR3 sequence (DNA): TGTGCCAGCAGCTTAGCCTCCTATACGCAGTATTTT.

The rearrangement links TRBV7-8 to TRBJ1-2; 8 nucleotides agree with TRBD1. The CDR3 is made up of 15 amino acids. Germline trimming cut 5 bases from V and 8 bases from J; bases unmatched to any gene: 13. Germline CDR1 and CDR2: SGHVS and FQNEAQ. The DNA of the CDR3 is TGTGCCAGCAGCCCCGGACAGGGTACTTTGCGCGGCTACACCTTC. Its translation is CASSPGQGTLRGYTF.

This clone occurred once. CDR3 residues: CASSFEEGSTEAFF. In nucleotides, the CDR3 is TGTGCCAGCAGTTTCGAGGAGGGAAGCACTGAAGCTTTCTTT. This chain uses TRBV6-5 with TRBJ1-1, with no clear D. V lost 4 bases, J lost 4 bases, and 13 bases lay in between. There are 14 residues in the CDR3. The germline CDR1 and CDR2 sequences are MNHEY and SVGAGI.

In DNA, the CDR3 is TGTGCCAGCAGTCCCAGGGGGTACACGCAGTATTTT. This encodes CASSPRGYTQYF. V is TRBV7-9 and J is TRBJ2-3; 7 nucleotides match TRBD1. Looked up from germline, CDR1 is SEHNR and CDR2 is FQNEAQ (reference sequence). V lost 6 bases and J lost 9; bases outside the gene matches: 6. CDR3 length: 12 residues.

The V gene is TRBV5-4, the J gene TRBJ1-2; 11 bases fit TRBD1. The junction had 1 base not matched to a gene; V was cut back by 4 bases and J by 5 bases. The length of the CDR3 is 13 residues. Germline values: CDR1 SGHNT, CDR2 YYREEE (reference sequence). The CDR3 DNA reads as TGTGCCAGCAGCAGGGACAGGGGGTATGGCTACACCTTC. Translating it yields CASSRDRGYGYTF.

The rearrangement uses TRBV12-3 or TRBV12-4 and TRBJ1-2; D is ambiguous. This CDR3 comprises 13 residues. Deletions cut 2 bases from V and 4 bases from J, with 8 bases between. The CDR3 reads CASSLSGTYGYTF. For the CDR3, the DNA is TGTGCCAGCAGTTTAAGCGGAACCTATGGCTACACCTTC.